The clone carrying this T cell receptor (beta chain) was recorded at least ten times. Its antigen is not known. Sequencing was performed with immunoSEQ multiplex PCR; in TCRdb, only in-frame clones are kept and a portion is missing. The sample includes about 39,000 clones, none of them occurring once. The CDR3 is 14 residues long. Trimming removed 4 bases at V and 6 bases at J, with 16 bases between. Germline V gives CDR1 SGDLS, CDR2 YYNGEE. The data stem from a study of T cells after posttransplantation cyclophosphamide. The study, taken as a whole, reports: Tissue-infiltrating T cells from skin or gut overlapped little with blood T cells. Later blood repertoires were often dominated by clones from the donor CD8+ memory compartment. Recipient CMV seropositivity and CMV reactivation strongly tracked TRB clonality.

On the day of bone marrow donation, the related graft donor provided peripheral blood. The source material was PBMCs. This receptor was obtained from a woman between 50 and 59 years old in good health and a related stem cell transplant donor. The V call is TRBV9, the J call TRBJ1-1; a possible D gene is TRBD1 (5 bases). This chain's CDR3 is CASSPRLGGAEAFF. CDR3 in DNA: TGTGCCAGCAGCCCCCGTCTCGGGGGGGCTGAAGCTTTCTTT.